This TCR beta chain was observed in a study of T cell responses to AZD1222 COVID-19 vaccine. Study results and caveats: Among vaccine-associated CD4 TCRs, coverage spanned spike, with dominance at 160-218 and 743-854. Donors were mostly white British, more females; clonal diversity possibly underestimated. Samples come after the peak T cell response, not at day 14. The study reported that nearly half of spike-specific TCRs target unmutated variant regions.

Using immunoSEQ multiplex PCR, the repertoire was profiled, and TCRdb retains in-frame clones only, with some absent. The repertoire holds some 180,000 clones, 75% to 90% seen once, with roughly 6.5% in the top ten. Concerning this clone itself: As yet, its antigen is unknown.

Germline CDR1 is SGHDN and CDR2 is FVKESK. Trimming cost V 4 bases and J 3 bases; bases outside gene matches: 11. The CDR3 sequence is 19 residues long. This sample comprised peripheral blood, obtained on day 0 of AZD1222 vaccination. The chain carries TRBV14 and TRBJ2-5; TRBD2 matches 16 bases. This TCR was sampled from an adult in good health. Written as DNA, the CDR3 is TGTGCCAGCAGCCCCGGGACTAGCGGGGGGGCGCTCGCTAAAGAGACCCAGTACTTC. Protein: CASSPGTSGGALAKETQYF.